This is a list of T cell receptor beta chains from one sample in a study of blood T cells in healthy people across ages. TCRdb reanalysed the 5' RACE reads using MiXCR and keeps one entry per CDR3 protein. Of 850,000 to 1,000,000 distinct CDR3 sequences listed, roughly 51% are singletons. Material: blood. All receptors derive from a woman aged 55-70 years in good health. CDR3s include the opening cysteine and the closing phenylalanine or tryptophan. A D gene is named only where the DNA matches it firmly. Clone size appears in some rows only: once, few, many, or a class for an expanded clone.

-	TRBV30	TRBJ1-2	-	TGTGCCTGGAGTCTATCTCATTCGGGGACAAAGGATGGCTACACCTTC	CAWSLSHSGTKDGYTF
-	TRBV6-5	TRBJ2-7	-	TGTGCCAGCAGTTACTCCAAAGGGAACGCCTACGAGCAGTACTTC	CASSYSKGNAYEQYF
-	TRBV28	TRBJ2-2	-	TGTGCCAGCAGTTTACAGCGGTACACCGGGGAGCTGTTTTTT	CASSLQRYTGELFF
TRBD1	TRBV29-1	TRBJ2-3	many	TGCAGCGCCCCTCGACAGGGCCCAGATACGCAGTATTTT	CSAPRQGPDTQYF
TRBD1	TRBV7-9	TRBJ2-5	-	TGTGCCAACAGCTATACCCGGACAGGGCGAGGTCTAGAGACCCAGTACTTC	CANSYTRTGRGLETQYF
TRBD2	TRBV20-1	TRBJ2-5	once	TGCAGTGCCAAATTAGCGGGAGTACCAGAGACCCAGTACTTC	CSAKLAGVPETQYF
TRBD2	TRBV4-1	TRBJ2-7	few	TGCGCCAGCAGCTACCTAACTAGCGGCGCCTACTCCTACGAGCAGTACTTC	CASSYLTSGAYSYEQYF
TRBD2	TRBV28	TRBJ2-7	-	TGTGCCAGCACCGGGGGGGGGTTCGTGGCCGAGCAGTACTTC	CASTGGGFVAEQYF
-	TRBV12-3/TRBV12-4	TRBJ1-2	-	TGTGCCAGGCCCGGGCCCTATGGCTACACCTTC	CARPGPYGYTF
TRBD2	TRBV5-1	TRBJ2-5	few	TGCGCCAGCAGCTTTGGCGGGAGCACCCAAGAGACCCAGTACTTC	CASSFGGSTQETQYF
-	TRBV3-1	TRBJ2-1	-	TGTGCCAGCAGCCAAAACGCTGGGGGGTACAATGAGCAGTTCTTC	CASSQNAGGYNEQFF
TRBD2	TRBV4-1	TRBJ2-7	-	TGCGCCAGCAGCCAAGGGTACGGGAGGAACTCCTACGAGCAGTACTTC	CASSQGYGRNSYEQYF
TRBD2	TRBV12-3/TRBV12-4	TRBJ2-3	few	TGTGCCAGCAGTTTGGGCAGAGCGGGGGGAGATACGCAGTATTTT	CASSLGRAGGDTQYF
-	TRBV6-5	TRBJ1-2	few	TGTGCCAGCAGTTACTCGAGACAGACGGGGAGGGGCTACACCTTC	CASSYSRQTGRGYTF
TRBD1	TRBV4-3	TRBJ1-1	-	TGCGCCAGCAGCCCCACCCCGGACAGGGTGTACACTGAAGCTTTCTTT	CASSPTPDRVYTEAFF
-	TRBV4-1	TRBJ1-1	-	TGCGCCAGCAGCCAAGAGTTTGGGAACACTGAAGCTTTCTTT	CASSQEFGNTEAFF
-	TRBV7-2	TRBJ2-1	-	TGTGCCAGCAGCCCTCAGGGCCTTGAGCAGTTCTTC	CASSPQGLEQFF
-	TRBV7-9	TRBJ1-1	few	TGTGCCAGCAGCTTAGCAGGGCCCGGGGCTTTCTTT	CASSLAGPGAFF
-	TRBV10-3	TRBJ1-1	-	TGTGCCATCAGTGATGGGAGTAGGAACACTGAAGCTTTCTTT	CAISDGSRNTEAFF
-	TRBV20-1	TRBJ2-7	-	TGCAGTGCTCCCGGCCGGGAGATCTACGAGCAGTACTTC	CSAPGREIYEQYF
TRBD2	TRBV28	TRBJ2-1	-	TGTGCCAGCAGTATCTCTAGCGGGAGGGGAGTTGAGCAGTTCTTC	CASSISSGRGVEQFF
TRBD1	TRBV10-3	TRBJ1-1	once	TGTGCCATCAGTCCGGGACAGGGGGATACTGAAGCTTTCTTT	CAISPGQGDTEAFF
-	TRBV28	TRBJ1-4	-	TGTGCCAGCAGAATGGCAGGAACGGATGAAAAACTGTTTTTT	CASRMAGTDEKLFF
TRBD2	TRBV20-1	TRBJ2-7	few	TGCAGTGCTATCAGCTCGACTAGCGGGCTCTACGAGCAGTACTTC	CSAISSTSGLYEQYF
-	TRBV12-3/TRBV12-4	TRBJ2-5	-	TGTGCCAGCGGGGCGGGGAAACAGGAGACCCAGTACTTC	CASGAGKQETQYF
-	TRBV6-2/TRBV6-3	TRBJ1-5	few	TGTGCCAGCAGTTATGCAGGGTCTTATCAGCCCCAGCATTTT	CASSYAGSYQPQHF
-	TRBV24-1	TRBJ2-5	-	TGTGCCACCAGTGGCGGTAACCAGTCGCTCCAAGAGACCCAGTACTTC	CATSGGNQSLQETQYF